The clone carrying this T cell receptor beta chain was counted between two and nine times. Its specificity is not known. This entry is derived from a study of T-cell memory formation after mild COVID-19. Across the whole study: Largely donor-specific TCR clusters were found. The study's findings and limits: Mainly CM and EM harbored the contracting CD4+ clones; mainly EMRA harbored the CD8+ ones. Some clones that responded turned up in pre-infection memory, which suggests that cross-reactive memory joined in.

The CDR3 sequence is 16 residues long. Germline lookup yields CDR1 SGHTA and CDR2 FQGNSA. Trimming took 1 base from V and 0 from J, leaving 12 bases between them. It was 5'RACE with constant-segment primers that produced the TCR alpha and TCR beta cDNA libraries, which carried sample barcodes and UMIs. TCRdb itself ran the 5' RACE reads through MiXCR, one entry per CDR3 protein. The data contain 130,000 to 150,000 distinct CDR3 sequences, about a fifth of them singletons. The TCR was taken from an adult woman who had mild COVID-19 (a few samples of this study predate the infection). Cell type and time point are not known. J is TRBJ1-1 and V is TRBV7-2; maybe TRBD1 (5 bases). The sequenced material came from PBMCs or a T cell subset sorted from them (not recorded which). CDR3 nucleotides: TGTGCCAGCAGCTTAGTGGCAGGGTTCATGAACACTGAAGCTTTCTTT. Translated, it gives CASSLVAGFMNTEAFF. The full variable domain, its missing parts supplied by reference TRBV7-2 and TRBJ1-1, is GAGVSQSPSNKVTEKGKDVELRCDPISGHTALYWYRQSLGQGLEFLIYFQGNSAPDKSGLPSDRFSAERTGGSVSTLTIQRTQQEDSAVYLCASSLVAGFMNTEAFFGQGTRLTVV.